This record looks at one TCR beta chain sequence and its context. This clonotype appeared a few times. Which antigen it targets is not known. Per-nucleotide qualities are absent, and no much larger clonotype sits a single base away. The sample originates from a study of regulatory T cells in long-lasting Graves disease (dated by TCRdb to about 2021). A note on the overall study: Newly diagnosed Graves' disease patients had taken antithyroid drugs for less than 3 months. Persistent Graves' disease patients were compared with newly diagnosed Graves' disease patients by peripheral blood TCR sequencing and RNA sequencing. The study was conducted in China and was registered as a clinical trial. A total of 35 or so samples underwent TCR sequencing: some 13 from persistent and roughly 20 from newly diagnosed Graves' disease patients.

Libraries came from multiplex PCR. Sequencer: Illumina HiSeq 4000. iRepertoire HTBI primers and Arm-PCR amplification of CDR3 regions were used to construct TCR beta libraries. Before sequencing, the PCR products went through gel purification. For the original study's pipeline: A total of fewer than 70 TRBV and about 13 TRBJ segments were identified across samples and were used for gene usage analysis of CDR3 amino acid clonotypes. COPE and FqMerger were used to merge the filtered high-quality paired reads into contigs. BLAST was used to align contigs to the IMGT TRBV, TRBD and TRBJ reference genes, and CDR3 was defined following IMGT. Highly expanded clones were defined as clonotypes with a frequency above 0.1%. Shannon entropy was used to measure repertoire diversity, and the Gini coefficient was used to measure V-J evenness. A clonotype found in more than one individual was treated as public. TCRdb passed the public sequencing reads through fastp at Q25 and MiXCR, retaining productive beta sequences. Every entry covers one CDR3 protein and lists the most common genes and DNA from its rows. In this record, the V and J calls reflect TCRdb's handling and not the investigators' own analysis. In this sample the table shows about 620,000 distinct CDR3 sequences, 16% of which occur a single time. The top ten hold 18% of the sample.

Taken with the paper, the label for time point translates to: newly diagnosed GD, antithyroid drugs for less than 3 months. For both TCR sequencing and RNA sequencing, RNA was extracted from PBMCs using TRIzol. The diagnosis of Graves' disease followed American Thyroid Association guidelines. The patients came from an endocrinology department in Xi'an, China. From each patient, around 8.3 milliliters of peripheral blood was collected into an EDTA anticoagulant tube. PBMCs were isolated by Ficoll Paque Plus density gradient separation without further T cell sorting. RNA quality was checked with an Agilent 2100 Bioanalyzer and agarose gel, and concentration with a NanoDrop 2000. Overall results and qualifications from the work: The authors acknowledged the small sample size as a limitation that may reduce accuracy. Because the primary lesion, thyroid tissue, could not be accessed, the study looked at peripheral blood alone. Patients with persistent disease shared more public clonotypes (approximately 2,500) than newly diagnosed patients did (about 1,000). Persistent Graves' disease patients showed lower TCR Shannon entropy and fewer highly expanded clones than newly diagnosed patients, suggesting clonal expansion. Persistent disease showed preferential use of TRBV28, TRBJ1-2 and TRBJ2-5, whereas newly diagnosed disease favored TRBV20-1 and TRBJ2-1. Sequencing and analysis were limited to the TCR beta chain.

Trimming accounts for 4 bases at V and 0 bases at J, while the number of junction bases matched to no gene is 3. As encoded in the germline V gene (reference sequence), CDR1 is SEHNR while CDR2 is FQNEAQ. From the cysteine up to the phenylalanine, the CDR3 has a length of 18 residues. Here the CDR3 DNA is all that survives: 54 bases in frame from base 1. These sequences were also reported in another study, on T cells in Graves' hyperthyroidism and ophthalmopathy. The other study reports the following: A patient counted as having stable Graves' hyperthyroidism if no progression to ophthalmopathy occurred over 18 months of follow-up. Hyperthyroidism patients were aged 18 to 65 years and newly diagnosed, with disease duration of less than 2 months. Patients with uncontrolled infections, other autoimmune diseases, pregnancy or lactation were excluded. Diagnoses were established on the basis of clinical symptoms, serum thyroxine and TRAb, thyroid ultrasound, and orbital computed tomography. The first round of RT-PCR for the TCR CDR3 was performed with the HTBI primer set and the Qiagen OneStep RT-PCR kit. Most expanded thyroid clonotypes (frequency above 0.001) were also found in blood, which suggests that blood repertoires may mirror thyroid immune responses. Ophthalmopathy was separated from stable hyperthyroidism by a 13 V-J signature model, with about 86% sensitivity and roughly 84% specificity obtained in cross-validation and 80%/75% obtained in testing. In validation, the model predicted progression to ophthalmopathy a median of roughly 6.2 months before onset, with approximately 68% sensitivity and roughly 73% specificity. To identify distinguishing TCR V-J signatures, a discovery cohort of 95 to 100 patients was used, comprising fewer than 45 with Graves' ophthalmopathy and some 57 with stable Graves' hyperthyroidism. An independent validation cohort of some 18 hyperthyroidism patients and approximately 15 patients who later progressed to ophthalmopathy tested prospective prediction of ophthalmopathy. The approximately 100 discovery patients were randomly split 7:3 into training and test sets. In more than 5 Graves' hyperthyroidism patients, the study also compared T-cell repertoires from thyroid tissue with T-cell repertoires from blood. After blood sampling, hyperthyroidism patients were treated with methimazole at a starting dose of 30 mg daily, and ophthalmopathy patients were treated with high-dose intravenous methylprednisolone. The libraries were constructed in a second round of multiplex PCR and then size-selected and purified. The libraries were sequenced on an Illumina HiSeq2000 using paired-end 100 bp reads. SOAPnuke was used to process the raw data, throwing out any read that contained adapters or uncalled bases, had a mean Phred below 15, or lacked an exact constant-primer or identifier match. High-quality paired reads were merged using COPE v1.2.5, and each unique nucleotide sequence was defined as a clonotype. Clonotypes were aligned to IMGT TRBV, TRBD and TRBJ reference segments using MiTCR v1.1. The analysis included only V-J combinations with a frequency above 0.0001, which together covered around 99% of the repertoires. The TCS score was defined as the ratio of F50 (clonal expansion) to E x V (chaos), calculated using BLOSUM62-based TCRdist between CDR3 peptides within each V-J. Welch's t-statistics and random forest reduced roughly 530 V-J features to roughly 13, which were used in a naive Bayes classifier (R e1071). Sample size was not statistically predetermined, and investigators were not blinded to group allocation. The paper reports TCR Vbeta CDR3 sequencing of over 130 peripheral blood samples: around 45 ophthalmopathy, fewer than 80 hyperthyroidism and around 17 progressor patients.

Rearrangement joined TRBV7-9 to TRBJ2-1; TRBD2 agrees with 16 junctional bases. The source was peripheral blood mononuclear cells (PBMCs), collected at new diagnosis, from a patient treated with antithyroid drugs. The receptor was isolated from a woman in her thirties with Graves disease. Donor details come from another sample of the same person, matched by shared clones. The bases are TGTGCCAGCAGCTCGGGACTAGCGGGAGGGCCCTCCTACAATGAGCAGTTCTTC. The resulting protein is CASSSGLAGGPSYNEQFF. The variable domain in full, with residues beyond the CDR3 obtained from the reference TRBV7-9 and TRBJ2-1 genes, is DTGVSQNPRHKITKRGQNVTFRCDPISEHNRLYWYRQTLGQGPEFLTYFQNEAQLEKSRLLSDRFSAERPKGSFSTLEIQRTEQGDSAMYLCASSSGLAGGPSYNEQFFGPGTRLTVL.